This T cell receptor beta chain stems from a study of T-cell reconstitution after alpha-beta-depleted transplantation in children. Study results and caveats: Newly produced T cells mostly provided counts and TCRbeta diversity after one year, as hyperexpanded clones declined. TCRbeta diversity was high at day 60 in some patients (a result of surviving recipient T cells and thymic progenitors). After transplant, at about two months, alpha-beta T cells were reportedly derived from several hundred expanded graft clones.

At least ten counts were recorded for this clonotype. No antigen is known for it. Trimming removed 6 bases at V and 0 bases at J, with 15 bases between. From germline, CDR1 is MNHEY and CDR2 SMNVEV (reference sequence). This CDR3 has 15 residues. Unique molecular identifiers were built into the TCRbeta library. TCRdb redid the calling of the PCR reads with MiXCR, one entry per CDR3 protein. The sample contains 150,000 to 250,000 distinct CDR3 sequences, 5.5% to 7% of which appear only once. This TCR derives from a girl less than two years old with combined immunodeficiency, due to receive a stem cell transplant. Here the sequenced sample was PBMCs, taken before TCRalphabeta/CD19-depleted stem cell transplant. The rearrangement joins TRBV27 to TRBJ2-7; D assignment may be TRBD1 or TRBD2 (5 bases each). The CDR3 is CASRGVRSSSYEQYF. In DNA form, the CDR3 reads TGTGCCAGCAGGGGGGTTAGGTCTAGCTCCTACGAGCAGTACTTC.